This T cell receptor beta chain was captured in a study of blood T cell repertoires in COVID-19. Study-level background: Nucleic acid was either cDNA or gDNA, and it came from T cells, B-cell-depleted T cells, or PBMCs.

CDR1 is MNHEY, CDR2 SMNVEV, per germline (reference sequence). J was trimmed by 4 bases and V by 6 bases; bases with no gene match: 14. The CDR3 contains 17 residues. Using immunoSEQ multiplex PCR, the repertoire was profiled, and TCRdb retains in-frame clones only, with some absent. The sample includes about 26,000 clones, around 90% of them seen just once. The chain employs TRBV27 and TRBJ2-4, with TRBD1 matching 8 bases. This receptor was obtained from a human donor in a cohort sampled during active COVID-19. Sequenced sample: peripheral blood. Here the CDR3 reads CASREIGQGDSKNIQYF. In DNA form, the CDR3 reads TGTGCCAGCAGAGAAATTGGACAGGGAGATTCGAAAAACATTCAGTACTTC.